This T cell receptor (beta chain) was profiled in a study of response to subunit inactivated influenza vaccine. Study-wide points: Each seasonal flu vaccination may recruit only limited new T cells, authors suggested.

One entry per CDR3 protein, called by TCRdb with MiXCR from the RT-PCR reads. The table lists more than 700,000 distinct CDR3 sequences, around 20% of them singletons. CDR3 length: 14 amino acids. V shed 3 bases, J shed 7 bases, and the junction held 2 bases outside the gene matches. Germline V gene data show CDR1 as DFQATT and CDR2 as SNEGSKA (reference sequence). At least ten counts were recorded for this clonotype. As yet, its antigen is unknown. The receptor was derived from a man in his fifties who received an inactivated influenza vaccine. The sample consisted of PBMCs from blood, taken around 5 days after vaccination. The genes are TRBV20-1 and TRBJ2-1; 14 bases line up with TRBD2. The DNA of the CDR3 is TGCAGTGCTAGCGGGACTAGCGGGAGTAATGAGCAGTTCTTC. It specifies CSASGTSGSNEQFF.